Each of the 8 T cell receptor beta chains below was sequenced from the same sample in a study of cytomegalovirus exposure and HLA in healthy donors. Researchers ran the PCR with 60 Vbeta and 13 Jbeta primers. TCRdb's copy holds only in-frame clones and misses some; the assay was immunoSEQ multiplex PCR. The data show 150,000 to 200,000 clones, about 90% seen once. Material for sequencing was PBMCs. These receptors were taken from a girl in the first two years of life in good health and CMV-seronegative.

The J gene is TRBJ1-2, the V gene TRBV5-4; maybe TRBD1 (6 bases). CDR1 SGHNT and CDR2 YYREEE come from the germline V gene (reference sequence). V was trimmed by 3 bases and J by 2 bases, leaving 11 bases between them. This CDR3 is built from 14 residues. CDR3 sequence (DNA): TGTGCCAGCAGCTCAACAGGGCCAAACTATGGCTACACCTTC. Translated, it gives CASSSTGPNYGYTF. The full variable domain, rest sourced from reference TRBV5-4 and TRBJ1-2, is ETGVTQSPTHLIKTRGQQVTLRCSSQSGHNTVSWYQQALGQGPQFIFQYYREEENGRGNFPPRFSGLQFPNYSSELNVNALELDDSALYLCASSSTGPNYGYTFGSGTRLTVV.

The sample holds one count of this clone. The chain uses TRBV2 and TRBJ1-6; the match to TRBD1 covers 8 bases. The CDR3 runs 13 residues. In germline, CDR1 is SNHLY, CDR2 FYNNEI. V lost 8 bases, J lost 8 bases, and 5 bases stayed unmatched. Here the CDR3 DNA reads TGTGCCAGCGTTTCAGGGGGCGATTCACCCCTCCACTTT. This translates into CASVSGGDSPLHF.

The chain employs TRBV29-1 and TRBJ2-7; 7 bases fit TRBD2. Per germline, CDR1 SQVTM and CDR2 ANQGSEA. The CDR3 is 14 amino acids. V shed 6 bases, J shed 1 base, and the junction held 9 bases outside the gene matches. The CDR3 loop is CSVPGRSGSYEQYF. In nucleotides, the CDR3 is TGCAGCGTCCCCGGGAGGTCCGGGTCCTACGAGCAGTACTTC.

V and J are TRBV11-2 and TRBJ2-1, with no clear D. V was pared by 3 bases and J by 4 bases, with 10 bases between. The CDR3 is made up of 14 amino acids. CDR1 is SGHAT, CDR2 FQNNGV, per germline. The CDR3 sequence: CASSFQTGYNEQFF. The CDR3 DNA reads as TGTGCCAGCAGCTTTCAGACTGGGTACAATGAGCAGTTCTTC.

This clone was observed a single time. This sequence joins TRBV23-1 and TRBJ1-1; no firm D call. TRBV23-1 is sorted into the ORF group, with uncertain function. The CDR3 has 16 residues. V gave up 7 bases and J gave up 3 bases, with 21 bases separating them. CDR3: CASKDEGLFPDTEAFF. The CDR3 DNA sequence: TGCGCCAGCAAGGACGAGGGTCTGTTTCCGGACACTGAAGCTTTCTTT.

This chain joins TRBV19 and TRBJ1-5; 8 nucleotides match TRBD1. CDR3 length: 15 residues. Germline assignment: CDR1 LNHDA and CDR2 SQIVND (reference sequence). J gave up 2 bases and V 4 bases, and 4 bases lay outside the gene matches. The CDR3 coding sequence is TGTGCCAGTAGTAGAGTGGACAGGGGCAATCAGCCCCAGCATTTT. Its protein product is CASSRVDRGNQPQHF.

The V and J genes are TRBV6-5 and TRBJ1-1; D is unresolved. The CDR3 covers 13 residues. Deletions cut 6 bases from V and 0 bases from J, with 8 bases between. From germline, CDR1 is MNHEY and CDR2 SVGAGI. For the CDR3, the DNA is TGTGCCAGCAGCATAACAGTGAACACTGAAGCTTTCTTT. Translating gives CASSITVNTEAFF.

The chain uses TRBV6-1 and TRBJ2-3; D is possibly TRBD1 (5 bases). Trimming took 5 bases from V and 3 from J, leaving 15 bases between them. Germline V lookup: CDR1 MNHNS, CDR2 SASEGT. There are 15 residues in the CDR3. CDR3 sequence (DNA): TGTGCCAGCAGTTTGGGCAGGGTTGGAACAGATACGCAGTATTTT. Encoded protein: CASSLGRVGTDTQYF.